This TCR beta chain is from a study of blood T cells in healthy people across ages. Donor samples were obtained from healthy Caucasian individuals from Russia, aged 6 to 90. This CDR3 is 16 amino acids long. V trimming: 3 bases; J trimming: 5 bases; junction bases outside the gene matches: 5. Together with a sample-barcoded 5' primer, a J-beta primer mix was included in a second PCR lasting 7 to 11 cycles. TCRdb itself ran the 5' RACE reads through MiXCR, one entry per CDR3 protein. The sample has 1.5 million to 1.9 million distinct CDR3 sequences, 42% seen once; the top ten hold about 3.8%. Source material: blood. The receptor comes from a woman aged 18-35 years in good health. The chain combines TRBV12-3 or TRBV12-4 with TRBJ2-3; 13 bases are shared with TRBD2. The CDR3: CASSFGLAGAGDTQYF. The CDR3 nucleotides are TGTGCCAGCAGTTTCGGACTAGCGGGAGCGGGAGATACGCAGTATTTT.